This note documents a single TCR beta chain sequence. This sample is drawn from a study of blood T cell repertoires in COVID-19. Study at large: The cDNA or gDNA used as material had been derived from T cells, B-cell-depleted T cells, or PBMCs.

Generated by immunoSEQ multiplex PCR, the TCRdb table keeps only in-frame clones and is missing some. Among about 98,000 clones, 86% were seen once, and the ten largest hold about a tenth. Germline CDR1 is LNHNV and CDR2 is YYDKDF (reference sequence). Trimming took 5 bases from V and 2 from J; bases not matched to a gene: 9. The CDR3 length is 18 residues. This receptor was obtained from a man aged 50-59 years with acute or convalescent COVID-19. The gene calls are TRBV15 and TRBJ1-4, with 12 bases that match TRBD1. The specimen was peripheral blood. The CDR3, as DNA: TGTGCCACCAGCCAAGGGACAGGGGGCGGGAAGACTAATGAAAAACTGTTTTTT. This sequence encodes CATSQGTGGGKTNEKLFF.